The 25 T cell receptor beta chains below come from one sample, sequenced in a study of cytomegalovirus exposure and HLA in healthy donors. PCR amplification relied on 60 Vbeta primers (plus 13 Jbeta primers). Generated by immunoSEQ multiplex PCR, the TCRdb table keeps only in-frame clones and is missing some. The table has approximately 85,000 clones, over 60% seen once. The sequenced sample was PBMCs. These receptors were obtained from a woman between 40 and 50 years old in good health and CMV-seropositive.

This clone was counted ten times or more. The chain couples TRBV7-9 to TRBJ2-1, with a possible D match to TRBD1 (6 bases). V was trimmed by 7 bases and J by 5 bases, leaving 12 bases between them. The CDR3 totals 13 residues. Germline lookup yields CDR1 SEHNR and CDR2 FQNEAQ (reference sequence). CDR3 sequence reads: CASNRALNNEQFF. Here the CDR3 DNA reads TGTGCCAGCAACAGGGCGCTAAACAATGAGCAGTTCTTC.

This clone has more than one count but fewer than ten. The chain combines TRBV4-1 with TRBJ2-7; 9 nucleotides agree with TRBD1. CDR1 MGHRA and CDR2 YSYEKL come from the germline V gene. V shed 4 bases and J 6 bases; nucleotides not matched to a gene: 13. This CDR3 has 16 residues. The CDR3 DNA sequence: TGCGCCAGCAGCCCGGGGACAGGGTTTCCTATTGCCGAGCAGTACTTC. It codes for CASSPGTGFPIAEQYF.

V is TRBV5-1 and J is TRBJ1-2; 8 bases match TRBD1. Germline CDR1 SGHRS, CDR2 YFSETQ. The CDR3 is 14 amino acids. V was clipped by 4 bases and J by 3 bases; unmatched bases: 5. This chain's CDR3 is CASSIDRGYYGYTF. As DNA, the CDR3 is TGCGCCAGCAGCATTGACAGGGGCTACTATGGCTACACCTTC.

This clone has only one observation. J is TRBJ2-6 and V is TRBV18; 7 nucleotides line up with TRBD1. Looked up from germline, CDR1 is KGHSH and CDR2 is LQKENI. The J segment lost 1 base and the V segment lost 3 bases, leaving 9 bases of the junction unmatched. The CDR3 is 18 residues long. This CDR3 reads CASSPRQGGKSGANVLTF. Here the CDR3 DNA reads TGTGCCAGCTCACCTCGACAGGGTGGTAAGTCTGGGGCCAACGTCCTGACTTTC. Complete variable domain (other parts from reference TRBV18 and TRBJ2-6): NAGVMQNPRHLVRRRGQEARLRCSPMKGHSHVYWYRQLPEEGLKFMVYLQKENIIDESGMPKERFSAEFPKEGPSILRIQQVVRGDSAAYFCASSPRQGGKSGANVLTFGAGSRLTVL.

This chain joins TRBV7-8 and TRBJ2-2, with D maybe TRBD1 (5 bases). Trimming took 4 bases from V and 4 from J, leaving 19 bases between them. Germline V gives CDR1 SGHVS, CDR2 FQNEAQ. The CDR3 is made up of 17 amino acids. The CDR3 DNA reads TGTGCCAGCAGCTCGACGAATCAGGGATGGCGCACCGGGGAGCTGTTTTTT. Residues: CASSSTNQGWRTGELFF.

A few counts support this clone. V and J are TRBV6-5 and TRBJ1-1; D might be TRBD1 (5 bases). The CDR3 consists of 14 residues. Germline V gives CDR1 MNHEY, CDR2 SVGAGI. V lost 8 bases and J lost 3, with 16 bases in between. CDR3 amino acids: CASRGGGLDTEAFF. DNA for the CDR3: TGTGCCAGCCGGGGGGGAGGGCTGGACACTGAAGCTTTCTTT.

The V call is TRBV19, the J call TRBJ1-5; D is ambiguous. V was shortened by 3 bases and J by 7 bases, with 13 bases between the two germline ends. The CDR3 consists of 14 residues. CDR1 is LNHDA and CDR2 is SQIVND in the germline V gene (reference sequence). The CDR3 coding sequence is TGTGCCAGTAGTATGGGAGGTATTTGGCAGCCCCAGCATTTT. Translated: CASSMGGIWQPQHF.

In its sample, this clone was seen a few times. J is TRBJ2-5 and V is TRBV5-1, with 13 nucleotides matching TRBD2. The CDR3 has 17 residues. Germline CDR1 and CDR2: SGHRS and YFSETQ. J was trimmed by 6 bases and V by 4 bases; bases with no gene match: 12. The CDR3, as DNA: TGCGCCAGCAGCCCGGGACTAGCGGGATTTAGTGTTCAGACCCAGTACTTC. This encodes CASSPGLAGFSVQTQYF.

This clone was counted only a few times. J is TRBJ1-1 and V is TRBV2, with D possibly TRBD1 on 6 matching bases. Germline CDR1 is SNHLY and CDR2 is FYNNEI. V was clipped by 3 bases and J by 13 bases, with 15 bases between them. This CDR3 has 12 amino acids. CDR3 in amino acids: CASSEARGVVFF. CDR3 DNA: TGTGCCAGCAGTGAGGCCAGGGGAGTTGTTTTCTTT.

Many counts were recorded for this clone. V gene TRBV10-3 combines with J gene TRBJ1-1, with 7 bases aligning to TRBD1. CDR1 and CDR2 from the germline V gene are ENHRY and SYGVKD. V lost 10 bases, J lost 3 bases, and 14 bases stayed unmatched. CDR3 length equals 15 residues. As DNA, the CDR3 is TGTGCCACACAACGTGAAGGGGGCGCCTACACTGAAGCTTTCTTT. Translated: CATQREGGAYTEAFF.

The V gene is TRBV30, the J gene TRBJ2-1; D possibly corresponds to TRBD1 (5 bases). Germline V gene data show CDR1 as GTSNPN and CDR2 as SVGIG (reference sequence). The CDR3 length is 13 residues. V lost 2 bases to trimming and J lost 6 bases, with 11 bases between them. CDR3 bases: TGTGCCTGGAGTCTACCAGGGTCCAATGAGCAGTTCTTC. Translated: CAWSLPGSNEQFF. Based on the CDR3 plus reference TRBV30 and TRBJ2-1, the full variable domain is SQTIHQWPATLVQPVGSPLSLECTVEGTSNPNLYWYRQAAGRGLQLLFYSVGIGQISSEVPQNLSASRPQDRQFILSSKKLLLSDSGFYLCAWSLPGSNEQFFGPGTRLTVL.

The chain joins TRBV7-2 to TRBJ2-2; 7 nucleotides match TRBD2. Germline CDR1 is SGHTA and CDR2 is FQGNSA. The CDR3 spans 15 residues. V lost 5 bases and J lost 1; bases outside the gene matches: 4. As DNA, the CDR3 is TGTGCCAGCAGCGAGGTAGCGGGGAACACCGGGGAGCTGTTTTTT. Protein product: CASSEVAGNTGELFF.

The V gene is TRBV2, the J gene TRBJ2-7; unclear D gene. Trimming removed 4 bases at V and 3 bases at J, with 13 bases between. The CDR3 is 14 amino acids. CDR1 and CDR2 from the germline V gene are SNHLY and FYNNEI. CDR3 sequence: CASSGLTDLYEQYF. The CDR3 nucleotides are TGTGCCAGCAGTGGACTTACGGATCTCTACGAGCAGTACTTC.

This clone was seen once. For the CDR3, the DNA is TGTGCCAGCAGTGAACGCCCCGGGACAAACTCTGGAAACACCATATATTTT. As protein: CASSERPGTNSGNTIYF. The chain carries TRBV25-1 and TRBJ1-3, with TRBD1 as a possible D gene (6 bases). CDR1 and CDR2 (germline): MGHDK, SYGVNS. This CDR3 is built from 17 residues. The V end lost 2 bases, the J end lost 0 bases, and 14 bases lay between the germline ends. Together with reference TRBV25-1 and TRBJ1-3, the CDR3 gives the full variable domain: EADIYQTPRYLVIGTGKKITLECSQTMGHDKMYWYQQDPGMELHLIHYSYGVNSTEKGDLSSESTVSRIRTEHFPLTLESARPSHTSQYLCASSERPGTNSGNTIYFGEGSWLTVV.

This chain connects TRBV7-9 to TRBJ1-1, with TRBD1 matching 7 bases. The CDR3 consists of 18 residues. The junction had 11 bases not matched to a gene; V was cut back by 1 base and J by 0 bases. Germline V CDR1 and CDR2: SEHNR, FQNEAQ (reference sequence). As DNA, the CDR3 is TGTGCCAGCAGCTTAGATCTTTCGGCAGGGGGGATGAACACTGAAGCTTTCTTT. Translated: CASSLDLSAGGMNTEAFF.

V and J are TRBV5-1 and TRBJ1-5; 10 bases are a match to TRBD1. V shed 5 bases, J shed 2 bases, and the junction held 4 bases outside the gene matches. The CDR3 extends over 15 amino acids. Germline assignment: CDR1 SGHRS and CDR2 YFSETQ. This CDR3 reads CASRAGTGGNQPQHF. The CDR3 DNA reads as TGCGCCAGCAGGGCCGGGACAGGGGGCAATCAGCCCCAGCATTTT.

This clone was observed a handful of times. The junction does not match germline at one end; this may be a read error. V is TRBV29-1 and J is TRBJ1-1; D not certain. The CDR3 runs 14 residues. Germline V gene lookup returns CDR1 SQVTM and CDR2 ANQGSEA. Here the CDR3 DNA reads TGCAGCGTAATCCGTGGCGGGGTGAACCCTGAAGCTTTCTTT. Its translation: CSVIRGGVNPEAFF.

The chain joins TRBV5-1 to TRBJ2-1; 7 bases align to TRBD1. The CDR3 spans 18 residues. Losses at the gene ends were 4 bases for V and 0 bases for J; bases not matched to a gene: 13. CDR1 and CDR2 (germline): SGHRS, YFSETQ. As DNA, the CDR3 is TGCGCCAGCAGCCTCCGGGCTACACAGGGGAGCTCCTACAATGAGCAGTTCTTC. Amino acid sequence: CASSLRATQGSSYNEQFF.

The V call is TRBV19, the J call TRBJ1-1; 7 bases agree with TRBD1. CDR1 and CDR2 (germline): LNHDA, SQIVND (reference sequence). V was clipped by 6 bases and J by 0 bases; unmatched bases: 10. The CDR3 is 16 residues long. CDR3 region: CASRSLQGEMNTEAFF. The DNA of the CDR3 is TGTGCCAGTAGGTCTCTCCAGGGGGAGATGAACACTGAAGCTTTCTTT.

This clone came up a few times. The chain recombines TRBV4-3 with TRBJ1-1; D uncertain. The CDR3 is 16 residues long. V was trimmed by 4 bases and J by 1 base, leaving 16 bases between them. Germline lookup yields CDR1 LGHNA and CDR2 YSLEER. CDR3 sequence: CASSPKRGGRNTEAFF. The CDR3 nucleotides are TGCGCCAGCAGCCCGAAGCGGGGTGGCAGGAACACTGAAGCTTTCTTT.

This clone was observed a handful of times. One end of the junction varies from germline; a read error may be responsible. The CDR3 DNA reads as TGTGCTAGCACCTCGGGACAGTGGGAGACCCAGTACTTC. Its translation: CASTSGQWETQYF. The J gene is TRBJ2-5, the V gene TRBV7-7; TRBD1 matches 7 bases. Germline V gives CDR1 SSHAT, CDR2 FNYEAQ (reference sequence). This CDR3 spans 13 amino acids.

The chain recombines TRBV19 with TRBJ1-2; no clear D. Germline V lookup: CDR1 LNHDA, CDR2 SQIVND (reference sequence). The CDR3 loop spans 12 amino acids. Trimming took 5 bases from V and 8 from J, leaving 12 bases between them. Here the CDR3 reads CASSLSVVGYTF. The DNA of the CDR3 is TGTGCCAGTAGTTTGTCAGTGGTCGGCTACACCTTC.

The rearrangement uses TRBV7-2 and TRBJ2-7, with D possibly matching TRBD2 (5 bases). V gave up 5 bases and J gave up 2 bases, with 10 bases separating them. CDR1 is SGHTA, CDR2 FQGNSA, per germline. This CDR3 is built from 13 residues. The CDR3 reads CASSTLLAYEQYF. In DNA, the CDR3 is TGTGCCAGCAGCACCCTACTAGCCTACGAGCAGTACTTC.

The gene calls are TRBV19 and TRBJ2-1; 7 bases align to TRBD2. Per the germline V gene, CDR1 is LNHDA and CDR2 is SQIVND (reference sequence). CDR3 length equals 12 residues. Losses at the gene ends were 5 bases for V and 8 bases for J; bases not matched to a gene: 3. CDR3 bases: TGTGCCAGTAGTGAGCTAGCGGATGAGCAGTTCTTC. Translated: CASSELADEQFF.

The CDR3 sequence: CSVGQGELAEAFF. The DNA of the CDR3 is TGCAGCGTGGGACAGGGGGAGTTGGCTGAAGCTTTCTTT. The chain combines TRBV29-1 with TRBJ1-1; TRBD1 agrees at 11 bases. The CDR3 covers 13 residues. Trimming cost V 6 bases and J 6 bases; bases outside gene matches: 6. Germline V gene data show CDR1 as SQVTM and CDR2 as ANQGSEA.